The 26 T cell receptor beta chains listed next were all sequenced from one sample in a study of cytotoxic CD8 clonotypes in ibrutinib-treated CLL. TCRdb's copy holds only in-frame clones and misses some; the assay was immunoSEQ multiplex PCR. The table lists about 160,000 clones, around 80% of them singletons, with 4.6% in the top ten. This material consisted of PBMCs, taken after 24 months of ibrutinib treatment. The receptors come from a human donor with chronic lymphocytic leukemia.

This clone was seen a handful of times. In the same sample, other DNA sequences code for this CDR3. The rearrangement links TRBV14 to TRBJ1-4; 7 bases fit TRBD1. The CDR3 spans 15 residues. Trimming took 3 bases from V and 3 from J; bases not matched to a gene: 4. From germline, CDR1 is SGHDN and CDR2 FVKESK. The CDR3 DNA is TGTGCCAGCAGCCACCCCGGGACAGCTAATGAAAAACTGTTTTTT. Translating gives CASSHPGTANEKLFF.

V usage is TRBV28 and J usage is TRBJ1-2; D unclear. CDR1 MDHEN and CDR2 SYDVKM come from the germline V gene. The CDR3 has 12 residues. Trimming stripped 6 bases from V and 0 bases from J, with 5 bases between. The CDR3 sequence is CASSIPNYGYTF. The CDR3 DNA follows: TGTGCCAGCAGCATCCCTAACTATGGCTACACCTTC.

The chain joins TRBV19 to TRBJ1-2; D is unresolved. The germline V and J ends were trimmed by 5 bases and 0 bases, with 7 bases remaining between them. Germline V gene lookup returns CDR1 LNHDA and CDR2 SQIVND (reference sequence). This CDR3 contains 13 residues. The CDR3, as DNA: TGTGCCAGTAGTCCCCAGACTAACTATGGCTACACCTTC. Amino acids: CASSPQTNYGYTF.

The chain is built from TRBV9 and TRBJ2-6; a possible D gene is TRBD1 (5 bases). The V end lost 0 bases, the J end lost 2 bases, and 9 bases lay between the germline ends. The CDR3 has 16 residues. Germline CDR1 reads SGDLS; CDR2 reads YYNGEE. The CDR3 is CASSVDPGTGANVLTF. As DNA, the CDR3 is TGTGCCAGCAGCGTAGATCCAGGGACTGGGGCCAACGTCCTGACTTTC. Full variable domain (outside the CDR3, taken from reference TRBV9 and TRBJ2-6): DSGVTQTPKHLITATGQRVTLRCSPRSGDLSVYWYQQSLDQGLQFLIQYYNGEERAKGNILERFSAQQFPDLHSELNLSSLELGDSALYFCASSVDPGTGANVLTFGAGSRLTVL.

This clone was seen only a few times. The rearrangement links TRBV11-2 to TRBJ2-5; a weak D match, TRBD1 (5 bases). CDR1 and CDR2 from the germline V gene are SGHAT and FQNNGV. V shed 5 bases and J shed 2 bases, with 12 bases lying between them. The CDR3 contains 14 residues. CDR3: CASSNYDRQETQYF. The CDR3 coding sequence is TGTGCCAGCAGCAATTATGACAGACAAGAGACCCAGTACTTC. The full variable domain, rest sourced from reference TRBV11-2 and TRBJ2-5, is EAGVAQSPRYKIIEKRQSVAFWCNPISGHATLYWYQQILGQGPKLLIQFQNNGVVDDSQLPKDRFSAERLKGVDSTLKIQPAKLEDSAVYLCASSNYDRQETQYFGPGTRLLVL.

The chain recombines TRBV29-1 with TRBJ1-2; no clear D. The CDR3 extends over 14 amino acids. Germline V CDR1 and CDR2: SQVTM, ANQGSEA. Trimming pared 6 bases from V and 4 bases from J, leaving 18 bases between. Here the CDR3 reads CSVLGAGYSYGYTF. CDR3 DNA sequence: TGCAGCGTCCTGGGAGCAGGCTACTCCTATGGCTACACCTTC. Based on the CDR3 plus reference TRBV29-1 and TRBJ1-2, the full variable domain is SAVISQKPSRDICQRGTSLTIQCQVDSQVTMMFWYRQQPGQSLTLIATANQGSEATYESGFVIDKFPISRPNLTFSTLTVSNMSPEDSSIYLCSVLGAGYSYGYTFGSGTRLTVV.

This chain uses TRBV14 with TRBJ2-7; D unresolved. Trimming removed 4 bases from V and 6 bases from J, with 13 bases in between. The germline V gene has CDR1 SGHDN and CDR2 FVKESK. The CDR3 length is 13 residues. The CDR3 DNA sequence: TGTGCCAGCAGCCCGGGCCGTAACGGCGAGCAGTACTTC. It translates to CASSPGRNGEQYF.

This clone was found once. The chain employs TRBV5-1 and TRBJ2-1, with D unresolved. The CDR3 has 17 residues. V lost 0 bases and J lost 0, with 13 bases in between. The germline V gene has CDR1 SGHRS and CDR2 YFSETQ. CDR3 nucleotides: TGCGCCAGCAGCTTGGAGAGCGCCTCAAGCTCCTACAATGAGCAGTTCTTC. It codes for CASSLESASSSYNEQFF.

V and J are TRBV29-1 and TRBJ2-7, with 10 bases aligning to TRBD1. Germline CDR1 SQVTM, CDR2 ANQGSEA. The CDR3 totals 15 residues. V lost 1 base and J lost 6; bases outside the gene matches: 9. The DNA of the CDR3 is TGCAGCGTTGAAGTCGGGGACAGGGGACTTCCCGAGCAGTACTTC. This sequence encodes CSVEVGDRGLPEQYF.

As DNA, the CDR3 is TGTGCCTGGAGCAGAGTTAATGGGGAGCTGTTTTTT. Translated, it gives CAWSRVNGELFF. The chain uses TRBV30 and TRBJ2-2, with unresolved D. Germline-derived CDR1 and CDR2 are GTSNPN and SVGIG (reference sequence). Trimming shortened V by 3 bases and J by 8 bases, and 10 bases separated the two germline ends. The CDR3 extends over 12 amino acids.

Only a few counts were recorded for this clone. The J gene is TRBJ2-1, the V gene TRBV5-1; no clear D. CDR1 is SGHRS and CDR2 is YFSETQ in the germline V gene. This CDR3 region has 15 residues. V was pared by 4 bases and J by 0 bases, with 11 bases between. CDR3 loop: CASSLNTRSYNEQFF. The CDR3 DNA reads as TGCGCCAGCAGCCTCAACACCCGCTCCTACAATGAGCAGTTCTTC. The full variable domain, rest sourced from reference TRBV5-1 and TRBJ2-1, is KAGVTQTPRYLIKTRGQQVTLSCSPISGHRSVSWYQQTPGQGLQFLFEYFSETQRNKGNFPGRFSGRQFSNSRSEMNVSTLELGDSALYLCASSLNTRSYNEQFFGPGTRLTVL.

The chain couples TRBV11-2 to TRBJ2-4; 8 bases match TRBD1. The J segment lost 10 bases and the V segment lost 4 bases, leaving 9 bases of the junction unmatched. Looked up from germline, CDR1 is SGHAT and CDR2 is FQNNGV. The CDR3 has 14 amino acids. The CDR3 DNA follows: TGTGCCAGCAGCTACGGACAGGGTAGACGAATTCAGTACTTC. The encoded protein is CASSYGQGRRIQYF.

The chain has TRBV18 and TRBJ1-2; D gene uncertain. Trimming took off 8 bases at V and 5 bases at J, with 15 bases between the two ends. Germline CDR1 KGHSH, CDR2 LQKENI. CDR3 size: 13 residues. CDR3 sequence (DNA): TGTGCCAGCACAAGGGATGCGGATTATGGCTACACCTTC. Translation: CASTRDADYGYTF.

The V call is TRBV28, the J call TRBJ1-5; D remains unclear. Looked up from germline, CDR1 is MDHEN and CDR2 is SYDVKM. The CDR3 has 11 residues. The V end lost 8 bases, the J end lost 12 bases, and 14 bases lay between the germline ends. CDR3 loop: CASFGNRGQHF. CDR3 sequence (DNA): TGTGCCAGCTTTGGGAATCGGGGCCAGCATTTT.

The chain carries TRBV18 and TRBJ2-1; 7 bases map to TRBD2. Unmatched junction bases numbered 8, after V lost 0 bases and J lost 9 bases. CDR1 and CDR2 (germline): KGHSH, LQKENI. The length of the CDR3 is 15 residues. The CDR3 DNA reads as TGTGCCAGCTCACCACCTCGCGGGAGAGACGGTGAGCAGTTCTTC. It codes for CASSPPRGRDGEQFF.

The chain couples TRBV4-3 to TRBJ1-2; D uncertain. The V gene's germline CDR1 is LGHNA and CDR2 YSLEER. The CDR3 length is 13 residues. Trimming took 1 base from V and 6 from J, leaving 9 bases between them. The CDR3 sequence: CASSQAAGHGYTF. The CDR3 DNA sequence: TGCGCCAGCAGCCAAGCGGCAGGCCATGGCTACACCTTC.

In DNA, the CDR3 is TGCGCCAGCAGCTTGCCCCTAACAGCCGAGGCAGATACGCAGTATTTT. Protein product: CASSLPLTAEADTQYF. The J gene is TRBJ2-3, the V gene TRBV5-1; D is unclear. This CDR3 has 16 amino acids. The germline gives CDR1 SGHRS, CDR2 YFSETQ. Trimming left V 1 base short and J 4 bases short, with 16 bases between.

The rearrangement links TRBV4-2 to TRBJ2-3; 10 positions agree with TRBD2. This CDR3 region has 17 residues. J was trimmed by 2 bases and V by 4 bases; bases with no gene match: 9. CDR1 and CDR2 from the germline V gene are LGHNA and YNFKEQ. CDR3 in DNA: TGTGCCAGCAGCCTCAGCCTTAGCGGGGGGAACACAGATACGCAGTATTTT. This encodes CASSLSLSGGNTDTQYF.

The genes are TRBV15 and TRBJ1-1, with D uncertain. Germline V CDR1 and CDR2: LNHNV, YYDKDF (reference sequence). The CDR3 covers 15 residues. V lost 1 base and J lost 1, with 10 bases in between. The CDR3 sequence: CATSRAGRSNTEAFF. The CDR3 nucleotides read TGTGCCACCAGCAGAGCCGGACGGTCGAACACTGAAGCTTTCTTT.

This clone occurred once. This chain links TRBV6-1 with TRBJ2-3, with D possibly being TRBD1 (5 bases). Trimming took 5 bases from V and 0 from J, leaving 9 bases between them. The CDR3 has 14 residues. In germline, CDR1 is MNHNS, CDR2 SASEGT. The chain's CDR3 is CASSQTASTDTQYF. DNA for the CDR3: TGTGCCAGCAGTCAGACAGCCAGCACAGATACGCAGTATTTT.

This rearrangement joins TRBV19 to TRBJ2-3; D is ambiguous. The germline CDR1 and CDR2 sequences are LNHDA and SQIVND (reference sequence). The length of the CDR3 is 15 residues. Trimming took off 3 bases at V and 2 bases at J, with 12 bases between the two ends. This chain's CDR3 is CASSMDQTSTDTQYF. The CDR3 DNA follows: TGTGCCAGTAGTATGGACCAAACATCCACAGATACGCAGTATTTT. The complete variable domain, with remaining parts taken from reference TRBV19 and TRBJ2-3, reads DGGITQSPKYLFRKEGQNVTLSCEQNLNHDAMYWYRQDPGQGLRLIYYSQIVNDFQKGDIAEGYSVSREKKESFPLTVTSAQKNPTAFYLCASSMDQTSTDTQYFGPGTRLTVL.

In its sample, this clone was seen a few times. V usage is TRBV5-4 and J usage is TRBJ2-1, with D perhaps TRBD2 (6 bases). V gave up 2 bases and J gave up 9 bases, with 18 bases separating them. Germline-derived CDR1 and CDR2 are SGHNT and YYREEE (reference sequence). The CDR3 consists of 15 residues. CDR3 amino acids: CASSFYRGGGGEQFF. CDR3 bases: TGTGCCAGCAGCTTCTACCGGGGAGGTGGGGGTGAGCAGTTCTTC.

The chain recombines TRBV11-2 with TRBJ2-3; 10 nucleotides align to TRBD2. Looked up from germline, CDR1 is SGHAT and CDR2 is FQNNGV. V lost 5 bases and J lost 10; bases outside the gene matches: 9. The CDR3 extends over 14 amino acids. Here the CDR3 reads CASSPHPSGSAQYF. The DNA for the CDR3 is TGTGCCAGCAGCCCCCACCCTAGCGGGAGCGCGCAGTATTTT.

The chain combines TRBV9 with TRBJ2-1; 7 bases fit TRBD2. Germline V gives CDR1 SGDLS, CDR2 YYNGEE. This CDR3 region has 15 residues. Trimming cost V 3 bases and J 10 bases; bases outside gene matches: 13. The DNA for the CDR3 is TGTGCCAGCAGCGCCCTAGCGGCTACACGGGCCGAGCAGTTCTTC. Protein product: CASSALAATRAEQFF.

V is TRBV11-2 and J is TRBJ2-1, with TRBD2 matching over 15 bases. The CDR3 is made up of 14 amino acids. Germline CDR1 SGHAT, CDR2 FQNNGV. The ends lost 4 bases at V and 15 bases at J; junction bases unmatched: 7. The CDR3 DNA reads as TGTGCCAGCAGCTATGGACTAGCGGGGGGGCCTTTGTTCTTC. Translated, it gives CASSYGLAGGPLFF. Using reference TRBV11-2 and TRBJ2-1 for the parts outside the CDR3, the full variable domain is EAGVAQSPRYKIIEKRQSVAFWCNPISGHATLYWYQQILGQGPKLLIQFQNNGVVDDSQLPKDRFSAERLKGVDSTLKIQPAKLEDSAVYLCASSYGLAGGPLFFGPGTRLTVL.

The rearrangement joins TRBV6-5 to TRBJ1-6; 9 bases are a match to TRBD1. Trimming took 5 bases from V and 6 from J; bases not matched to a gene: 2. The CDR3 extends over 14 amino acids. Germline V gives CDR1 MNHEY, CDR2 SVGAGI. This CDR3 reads CASSRQGGNSPLHF. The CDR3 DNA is TGTGCCAGCAGTAGACAGGGGGGTAATTCACCCCTCCACTTT.